The 14 T cell receptor beta chains in this list originate from one sample, sequenced in a study of cytotoxic CD8 clonotypes in ibrutinib-treated CLL. Method: immunoSEQ multiplex PCR; TCRdb's copy keeps in-frame clones and lacks some. The repertoire includes fewer than 90,000 clones, 68% of them detected once, and roughly 5.7% sits in the top ten. The sample consisted of PBMCs, taken after 12 months of ibrutinib treatment. The receptors stem from a human donor with chronic lymphocytic leukemia.

The chain uses TRBV28 and TRBJ2-3, with D maybe TRBD1 (6 bases). The CDR3 is made up of 16 amino acids. The V end was cut by 7 bases, the J end by 2 bases, with 19 bases between. Germline V gives CDR1 MDHEN, CDR2 SYDVKM. As DNA, the CDR3 is TGTGCCAGCAATTCTCAGGACTGGGGACACACAGATACGCAGTATTTT. The encoded protein is CASNSQDWGHTDTQYF.

This chain joins TRBV12-5 and TRBJ2-3; TRBD1 aligns across 7 bases. V shed 0 bases, J shed 0 bases, and the junction held 6 bases outside the gene matches. Germline assignment: CDR1 LGHNT and CDR2 FRNRAP. There are 17 residues in the CDR3. The CDR3 DNA reads TGTGCTAGTGGTTTGGTAAGGGGGCGGCCCAGCACAGATACGCAGTATTTT. This codes for CASGLVRGRPSTDTQYF.

This clone was recorded a few times. This chain connects TRBV19 to TRBJ1-1; D gene uncertain. CDR1 LNHDA and CDR2 SQIVND come from the germline V gene (reference sequence). V was trimmed by 5 bases and J by 2 bases, leaving 12 bases between them. The CDR3 extends over 14 amino acids. The DNA of the CDR3 is TGTGCCAGTAGTCACCGACAAGATAACACTGAAGCTTTCTTT. Amino acids: CASSHRQDNTEAFF. Variable domain in full (rest from reference TRBV19 and TRBJ1-1): DGGITQSPKYLFRKEGQNVTLSCEQNLNHDAMYWYRQDPGQGLRLIYYSQIVNDFQKGDIAEGYSVSREKKESFPLTVTSAQKNPTAFYLCASSHRQDNTEAFFGQGTRLTVV.

This clone appeared once. The rearrangement links TRBV7-6 to TRBJ2-1, with D possibly being TRBD2 (6 bases). Germline V gene data show CDR1 as SGHVS and CDR2 as FNYEAQ. V was clipped by 1 base and J by 9 bases, with 10 bases between them. CDR3 length equals 13 residues. The CDR3 loop is CASSLVGGSEQFF. CDR3 in DNA: TGTGCCAGCAGCTTAGTCGGGGGTTCTGAGCAGTTCTTC. Supplemented by reference TRBV7-6 and TRBJ2-1, the full variable domain reads GAGVSQSPRYKVTKRGQDVALRCDPISGHVSLYWYRQALGQGPEFLTYFNYEAQQDKSGLPNDRFSAERPEGSISTLTIQRTEQRDSAMYRCASSLVGGSEQFFGPGTRLTVL.

V is TRBV7-2 and J is TRBJ1-2; D gene uncertain. The germline V gene encodes CDR1 SGHTA and CDR2 FQGNSA. CDR3 length equals 15 residues. Between the trimmed V and J ends, which lost 1 base and 3 bases, there was a span of 12 bases. The chain's CDR3 is CASSLDGGFDYGYTF. As DNA, the CDR3 is TGTGCCAGCAGCTTAGACGGCGGCTTTGACTATGGCTACACCTTC.

The gene calls are TRBV2 and TRBJ1-4, with unresolved D. The CDR3 extends over 12 amino acids. Germline V gene lookup returns CDR1 SNHLY and CDR2 FYNNEI. V shed 7 bases and J shed 13 bases, with 16 bases lying between them. DNA of the CDR3: TGTGCCAGCACTTCGACACGGGGTGGACTGTTTTTT. It specifies CASTSTRGGLFF.

The rearrangement links TRBV6-1 to TRBJ2-5; a weak D match, TRBD1 (5 bases). Trimming took off 7 bases at V and 0 bases at J, with 12 bases between the two ends. Germline V lookup: CDR1 MNHNS, CDR2 SASEGT. CDR3 length: 14 amino acids. The CDR3 DNA sequence: TGTGCCAGCAAAAAGGGGCTGAACCAAGAGACCCAGTACTTC. It yields the protein CASKKGLNQETQYF.

The V call is TRBV11-3, the J call TRBJ2-1; tentative D call: TRBD2 (7 bases). Germline V gives CDR1 SGHNT, CDR2 YENEEA. Trimming shortened V by 10 bases and J by 0 bases, and 19 bases separated the two germline ends. The CDR3 is 16 amino acids. In nucleotides, the CDR3 is TGTGCCATTAGCCGGGGGGCCCTGAGCTCCTACAATGAGCAGTTCTTC. As protein: CAISRGALSSYNEQFF.

The chain carries TRBV7-3 and TRBJ2-5; D possibly uses TRBD1 or TRBD2 (5 bases each). The germline gives CDR1 SGHTA, CDR2 FQGTGA. Trimming removed 3 bases at V and 4 bases at J, with 12 bases between. The CDR3 runs 14 residues. CDR3 DNA sequence: TGTGCCAGCAGCTTGGGGGAATTAGGAGAGACCCAGTACTTC. It translates to CASSLGELGETQYF.

In this sample, this clone turned up a few times. The V and J genes are TRBV6-1 and TRBJ1-2; 7 bases are a match to TRBD1. CDR3 size: 14 residues. Trimming took 2 bases from V and 3 from J; bases not matched to a gene: 3. Germline CDR1 and CDR2: MNHNS and SASEGT. In nucleotides, the CDR3 is TGTGCCAGCAGTGAACCCGGACAGGACTATGGCTACACCTTC. Its protein is CASSEPGQDYGYTF.

The V and J genes are TRBV19 and TRBJ1-1; D gene ambiguous. The CDR3 is made up of 13 amino acids. Germline lookup yields CDR1 LNHDA and CDR2 SQIVND (reference sequence). Trimming pared 0 bases from V and 4 bases from J, leaving 6 bases between. The CDR3 DNA is TGTGCCAGTAGTATAGAGGGGTTCACTGAAGCTTTCTTT. This codes for CASSIEGFTEAFF.

The genes are TRBV7-8 and TRBJ1-6; D possibly corresponds to TRBD1 (5 bases). Trimming stripped 5 bases from V and 8 bases from J, with 16 bases between. CDR3 length: 15 amino acids. Germline CDR1 is SGHVS and CDR2 is FQNEAQ. CDR3: CASSTGPGEHSPLHF. DNA of the CDR3: TGTGCCAGCAGCACGGGGCCCGGTGAGCATTCACCCCTCCACTTT.

This chain connects TRBV4-2 to TRBJ1-5; D is undetermined. The CDR3 loop spans 15 amino acids. The germline V and J ends were trimmed by 1 base and 0 bases, with 7 bases remaining between them. Per the germline V gene, CDR1 is LGHNA and CDR2 is YNFKEQ. The DNA of the CDR3 is TGTGCCAGCAGCCAAGTATTCGGTAGCAATCAGCCCCAGCATTTT. This encodes CASSQVFGSNQPQHF.

The CDR3 is CASSGGVGPDTQYF. The CDR3, as DNA: TGTGCCAGCAGCGGAGGAGTGGGTCCAGATACGCAGTATTTT. The chain is built from TRBV7-2 and TRBJ2-3, with D tentatively TRBD2 (5 bases). The CDR3 consists of 14 residues. With 5 bases removed from V and 4 bases from J, the gap between germline ends came to 13 bases. The germline CDR1 and CDR2 sequences are SGHTA and FQGNSA.